The 14 T cell receptor beta chains reported below all come from one sample, sequenced in a study of blood T cell repertoires in COVID-19. TCRdb's copy holds only in-frame clones and misses some; the assay was immunoSEQ multiplex PCR. The sample records 330,000 or so clones, over 80% being singletons. The material sequenced was PBMCs or T cells enriched from blood (not recorded which). Receptor source: a man between 25 and 39 years old who had recovered from COVID-19.

This rearrangement joins TRBV11-2 to TRBJ2-2, with unresolved D. Deletions cut 2 bases from V and 0 bases from J, with 7 bases between. This CDR3 region has 15 residues. The V gene's germline CDR1 is SGHAT and CDR2 FQNNGV. The CDR3 nucleotides are TGTGCCAGCAGCTTACGACTCGCGAACACCGGGGAGCTGTTTTTT. This gives the protein CASSLRLANTGELFF.

The rearrangement links TRBV4-2 to TRBJ1-2; D might be TRBD1 (6 bases). Germline lookup yields CDR1 LGHNA and CDR2 YNFKEQ. The V end lost 2 bases, the J end lost 4 bases, and 17 bases lay between the germline ends. The CDR3 is 16 amino acids. This chain's CDR3 is CASSQPTTGLAYGYTF. In nucleotides, the CDR3 is TGTGCCAGCAGCCAACCCACAACAGGGTTGGCCTATGGCTACACCTTC.

This clone was counted once. This rearrangement joins TRBV7-9 to TRBJ1-3, with 10 nucleotides matching TRBD1. This CDR3 has 15 residues. Germline trimming cut 4 bases from V and 6 bases from J; bases unmatched to any gene: 6. Germline CDR1 reads SEHNR; CDR2 reads FQNEAQ (reference sequence). CDR3 nucleotides: TGTGCCAGCAGCTCATCGGACAGGGGGGAAAACACCATATATTTT. Protein sequence: CASSSSDRGENTIYF.

CDR3 coding DNA: TGCGCCAGCAGTCCTACGCTAGCGGGGGTCCAAGAGACCCAGTACTTC. Protein: CASSPTLAGVQETQYF. The V and J genes are TRBV10-2 and TRBJ2-5; 10 bases map to TRBD2. V shed 5 bases, J shed 1 base, and the junction held 7 bases outside the gene matches. This CDR3 is built from 16 residues. Germline-derived CDR1 and CDR2 are WSHSY and SAAADI.

V is TRBV27 and J is TRBJ1-2; D is perhaps TRBD1 (5 bases). This CDR3 contains 15 residues. Germline V gives CDR1 MNHEY, CDR2 SMNVEV (reference sequence). V was cut by 5 bases and J by 5 bases, with 18 bases left in between. Here the CDR3 DNA reads TGTGCCAGCAGTGTGGAGGGGAGGTCGGTTTATGGCTACACCTTC. Its translation is CASSVEGRSVYGYTF.

The chain uses TRBV5-4 and TRBJ2-3; TRBD1 agrees at 9 bases. The V gene end was trimmed by 2 bases and the J gene end by 4 bases; junction bases not matched to a gene: 5. The CDR3 runs 15 residues. Germline V gene sequence: CDR1 SGHNT, CDR2 YYREEE (reference sequence). The CDR3 region has the DNA TGTGCCAGCAGCTTAGAGGACAGGGGAGCAGATACGCAGTATTTT. Protein product: CASSLEDRGADTQYF.

This chain connects TRBV7-2 to TRBJ1-1; D remains unclear. Germline loops: CDR1 SGHTA, CDR2 FQGNSA. Trimming removed 3 bases from V and 4 bases from J, with 9 bases in between. This CDR3 has 13 residues. The CDR3 coding sequence is TGTGCCAGCAGCTTTGGGCCCCTCACTGAAGCTTTCTTT. It specifies CASSFGPLTEAFF.

The chain combines TRBV5-4 with TRBJ2-3; 9 bases are shared with TRBD1. Per germline, CDR1 SGHNT and CDR2 YYREEE (reference sequence). With 3 bases clipped from V and 6 bases from J, the junction kept 8 bases outside the gene matches. The CDR3 loop spans 15 amino acids. The CDR3 nucleotides read TGTGCCAGCAGCTCCCCGGGACAGGGTTTTGATACGCAGTATTTT. This sequence encodes CASSSPGQGFDTQYF. The complete variable domain, with remaining parts taken from reference TRBV5-4 and TRBJ2-3, reads ETGVTQSPTHLIKTRGQQVTLRCSSQSGHNTVSWYQQALGQGPQFIFQYYREEENGRGNFPPRFSGLQFPNYSSELNVNALELDDSALYLCASSSPGQGFDTQYFGPGTRLTVL.

The chain employs TRBV4-1 and TRBJ1-2, with D possibly matching TRBD1 (6 bases). CDR3 length: 17 amino acids. V was trimmed by 6 bases and J by 0 bases, leaving 20 bases between them. CDR1 is MGHRA and CDR2 is YSYEKL in the germline V gene. This CDR3 is CASRPRTDMTSNYGYTF. The CDR3 DNA follows: TGCGCCAGCAGGCCCCGGACAGACATGACCTCTAACTATGGCTACACCTTC.

The chain combines TRBV18 with TRBJ2-3; 9 nucleotides match TRBD2. The CDR3 covers 15 residues. CDR1 and CDR2 from the germline V gene are KGHSH and LQKENI. The ends lost 4 bases at V and 2 bases at J; junction bases unmatched: 4. The CDR3 nucleotides read TGTGCCAGCTCACTTCAGCGGGGGGCCACAGATACGCAGTATTTT. This sequence encodes CASSLQRGATDTQYF.

The sample holds a few counts of this clone. The chain has TRBV7-8 and TRBJ1-5; 10 bases agree with TRBD1. Trimming at V came to 4 bases and at J to 4 bases, leaving 1 base not matched to a gene. CDR3 length: 14 residues. Germline V CDR1 and CDR2: SGHVS, FQNEAQ. CDR3 bases: TGTGCCAGCAGCTGGGGACAGGGGAATCAGCCCCAGCATTTT. Amino acids: CASSWGQGNQPQHF.

This clone was picked up a small number of times. The rearrangement links TRBV7-9 to TRBJ1-6; 8 nucleotides line up with TRBD1. The CDR3 has 15 residues. J lost 8 bases, V lost 5 bases, and 8 bases had no gene match. The V gene's germline CDR1 is SEHNR and CDR2 FQNEAQ (reference sequence). The CDR3 sequence is CASSTGQGRDSPLHF. The CDR3 DNA sequence: TGTGCCAGCAGCACCGGACAGGGCCGAGATTCACCCCTCCACTTT. Variable domain in full (rest from reference TRBV7-9 and TRBJ1-6): DTGVSQNPRHKITKRGQNVTFRCDPISEHNRLYWYRQTLGQGPEFLTYFQNEAQLEKSRLLSDRFSAERPKGSFSTLEIQRTEQGDSAMYLCASSTGQGRDSPLHFGNGTRLTVT.

J is TRBJ1-1 and V is TRBV19, with D perhaps matching TRBD1 (6 bases). V lost 6 bases and J 3 bases, leaving 17 bases between the germline ends. Germline CDR1 LNHDA, CDR2 SQIVND (reference sequence). The CDR3 sequence is 15 residues long. The CDR3 region is CASRGQSLGDTEAFF. CDR3 bases: TGTGCCAGTAGAGGACAGAGCCTTGGGGACACTGAAGCTTTCTTT.

The V gene is TRBV10-3, the J gene TRBJ2-7; 11 bases are shared with TRBD2. With 6 bases clipped from V and 0 bases from J, the junction kept 4 bases outside the gene matches. The CDR3 runs 15 residues. Per germline, CDR1 ENHRY and CDR2 SYGVKD. The CDR3 DNA sequence: TGTGCCATCAGACTAGCGGGGGACGACTCCTACGAGCAGTACTTC. This gives the protein CAIRLAGDDSYEQYF.